What follows are 15 T cell receptor beta chains derived from one specimen sequenced in a study of T cell responses to AZD1222 COVID-19 vaccine. Sequencing was performed with immunoSEQ multiplex PCR; in TCRdb, only in-frame clones are kept and a portion is missing. The table has 98,000 or so clones, approximately 84% seen once. Material: peripheral blood, obtained 28 days after the second AZD1222 dose. These receptor sequences come from an adult who received the AZD1222 COVID-19 vaccine.

The chain recombines TRBV10-2 with TRBJ1-2; unclear D gene. CDR3 length equals 11 residues. The germline CDR1 and CDR2 sequences are WSHSY and SAAADI. The germline V and J ends were trimmed by 6 bases and 2 bases, with 4 bases remaining between them. Here the CDR3 DNA reads TGCGCCAGCAGGCGGAACTATGGCTACACCTTC. This translates into CASRRNYGYTF.

J is TRBJ2-5 and V is TRBV3-1 (or the pseudogene TRBV3-2); 8 nucleotides match TRBD2. Germline V gene sequence: CDR1 LGHDT, CDR2 YNNKEL (reference sequence). The CDR3 consists of 15 residues. The trim removed 4 bases at V and 4 bases at J, leaving 8 bases unmatched. The CDR3 region has the DNA TGTGCCAGCAGCCTCGGGAGGGGGAAAAGAGAGACCCAGTACTTC. Its protein is CASSLGRGKRETQYF.

The V gene is TRBV28, the J gene TRBJ1-1; 7 nucleotides agree with TRBD1. The CDR3 consists of 14 residues. Germline loops: CDR1 MDHEN, CDR2 SYDVKM. V was clipped by 6 bases and J by 3 bases; unmatched bases: 7. The CDR3 is CASRAGTADTEAFF. The CDR3 nucleotides read TGTGCCAGCAGGGCCGGGACAGCGGACACTGAAGCTTTCTTT. Combining the CDR3 with reference TRBV28 and TRBJ1-1 gives the whole variable domain DVKVTQSSRYLVKRTGEKVFLECVQDMDHENMFWYRQDPGLGLRLIYFSYDVKMKEKGDIPEGYSVSREKKERFSLILESASTNQTSMYLCASRAGTADTEAFFGQGTRLTVV.

J is TRBJ1-1 and V is TRBV2; a possible D gene is TRBD1 (6 bases). V dropped 6 bases and J dropped 4 bases, with 15 bases sitting between them. The CDR3 covers 14 residues. Germline lookup yields CDR1 SNHLY and CDR2 FYNNEI. CDR3 region: CASRTGRIGTEAFF. Written as DNA, the CDR3 is TGTGCCAGCAGAACAGGGAGGATAGGCACTGAAGCTTTCTTT.

The gene calls are TRBV9 and TRBJ2-5; D unresolved. In germline, CDR1 is SGDLS, CDR2 YYNGEE. V was trimmed by 4 bases and J by 3 bases, leaving 10 bases between them. The CDR3 extends over 13 amino acids. The CDR3 sequence: CASSQWAEETQYF. The CDR3 DNA reads TGTGCCAGCAGCCAGTGGGCAGAAGAGACCCAGTACTTC. The full variable domain, completed using reference TRBV9 and TRBJ2-5, is DSGVTQTPKHLITATGQRVTLRCSPRSGDLSVYWYQQSLDQGLQFLIQYYNGEERAKGNILERFSAQQFPDLHSELNLSSLELGDSALYFCASSQWAEETQYFGPGTRLLVL.

The chain has TRBV27 and TRBJ2-3, with 11 bases matching TRBD2. The CDR3 runs to 16 residues. The junction had 4 bases not matched to a gene; V was cut back by 3 bases and J by 2 bases. Germline-derived CDR1 and CDR2 are MNHEY and SMNVEV (reference sequence). In DNA form, the CDR3 reads TGTGCCAGCAGTTTTCTAGCGGGGGGCACCACAGATACGCAGTATTTT. Translation gives CASSFLAGGTTDTQYF.

The chain is built from TRBV6-5 and TRBJ2-2; D is ambiguous. This CDR3 contains 15 residues. V was pared by 6 bases and J by 0 bases, with 11 bases between. Germline CDR1 reads MNHEY; CDR2 reads SVGAGI. DNA of the CDR3: TGTGCCAGCAGCGCTTTACATGCGAACACCGGGGAGCTGTTTTTT. Residues: CASSALHANTGELFF.

The chain combines TRBV7-9 with TRBJ1-4; no clear D gene. This CDR3 comprises 16 residues. Trimming took off 5 bases at V and 6 bases at J, with 19 bases between the two ends. Germline CDR1 and CDR2: SEHNR and FQNEAQ (reference sequence). CDR3 sequence: CASSLTPGPPDEKLFF. In DNA form, the CDR3 reads TGTGCCAGCAGCCTCACACCCGGCCCCCCAGATGAAAAACTGTTTTTT.

The chain recombines TRBV7-3 with TRBJ2-3; D is undetermined. V was trimmed by 1 base and J by 0 bases, leaving 8 bases between them. The CDR3 sequence is 15 residues long. The germline CDR1 and CDR2 sequences are SGHTA and FQGTGA. The CDR3 sequence: CASSLSLGSTDTQYF. As DNA, the CDR3 is TGTGCCAGCAGCTTAAGCCTTGGGAGCACAGATACGCAGTATTTT. The full variable domain, rest sourced from reference TRBV7-3 and TRBJ2-3, is GAGVSQTPSNKVTEKGKYVELRCDPISGHTALYWYRQSLGQGPEFLIYFQGTGAADDSGLPNDRFFAVRPEGSVSTLKIQRTERGDSAVYLCASSLSLGSTDTQYFGPGTRLTVL.

V is TRBV5-6 and J is TRBJ2-6, with 11 positions matching TRBD1. V shed 1 base, J shed 1 base, and the junction held 4 bases outside the gene matches. In germline, CDR1 is SGHDT, CDR2 YYEEEE. There are 18 residues in the CDR3. CDR3 loop: CASSLRTGGRSGANVLTF. The CDR3 nucleotides read TGTGCCAGCAGCTTGAGGACAGGGGGCAGGTCTGGGGCCAACGTCCTGACTTTC.

The rearrangement uses TRBV30 and TRBJ1-2, with TRBD1 identical over 7 bases. V dropped 5 bases and J dropped 4; count of bases not matched to a gene: 7. CDR3 size: 13 residues. The germline gives CDR1 GTSNPN, CDR2 SVGIG (reference sequence). CDR3 sequence: CAWEPGQSYGYTF. In DNA form, the CDR3 reads TGTGCCTGGGAGCCGGGACAGAGCTATGGCTACACCTTC. The full variable domain, its missing parts supplied by reference TRBV30 and TRBJ1-2, is SQTIHQWPATLVQPVGSPLSLECTVEGTSNPNLYWYRQAAGRGLQLLFYSVGIGQISSEVPQNLSASRPQDRQFILSSKKLLLSDSGFYLCAWEPGQSYGYTFGSGTRLTVV.

DNA of the CDR3: TGTGCCAGCAGCTTAGGGGGCTCTGGAAACACCATATATTTT. Residues: CASSLGGSGNTIYF. The gene calls are TRBV7-9 and TRBJ1-3; D uncertain. V gave up 1 base and J gave up 0 bases, with 4 bases separating them. This CDR3 is 14 amino acids long. Germline V gene sequence: CDR1 SEHNR, CDR2 FQNEAQ (reference sequence).

This clone is a singleton in its sample. The chain couples TRBV5-1 to TRBJ2-7, with D tentatively TRBD1 or TRBD2 (6 bases each). Germline values: CDR1 SGHRS, CDR2 YFSETQ. V was trimmed by 4 bases and J by 5 bases, leaving 25 bases between them. The CDR3 extends over 17 amino acids. The CDR3 DNA is TGCGCCAGCAGCCCCCGGGGAGCGGGTGAGGGGGGCCACGAGCAGTACTTC. Its protein is CASSPRGAGEGGHEQYF.

The chain has TRBV6-1 and TRBJ1-2; possible D gene TRBD1, 6 bases. CDR1 is MNHNS, CDR2 SASEGT, per germline. The CDR3 length is 14 residues. Trimming cost V 2 bases and J 6 bases, with 13 bases left between them. CDR3 in amino acids: CASSETVQGHGYTF. DNA of the CDR3: TGTGCCAGCAGTGAAACGGTACAGGGTCATGGCTACACCTTC.

The rearrangement uses TRBV3-1 (or the pseudogene TRBV3-2) and TRBJ1-2, with 7 bases matching TRBD1. Per germline, CDR1 LGHDT and CDR2 YNNKEL (reference sequence). This CDR3 has 15 amino acids. Trimming removed 0 bases from V and 2 bases from J; junction bases left unmatched: 3. For the CDR3, the DNA is TGTGCCAGCAGCCAAGAAGGGGGCAGCAACTATGGCTACACCTTC. It specifies CASSQEGGSNYGYTF.